This TCR beta chain came from a study of a mutant IDH1 vaccine in newly diagnosed glioma listed by TCRdb under 2021. Study-level background: Vaccination started 4-6 weeks after radiotherapy alone, or was given together with temozolomide cycles in the groups whose treatment included chemotherapy. Before enrollment, patients had received standard therapy of radiotherapy alone, temozolomide alone, or radiochemotherapy with temozolomide; most received the combination. Peripheral blood was collected at six visits: V03 (baseline), V05, V07, V10, V12 and V13. Visit V12 was the week-35 safety follow-up and visit V13 was the week-47 end of study. For exploratory analyses, longitudinal TCRB deep sequencing was carried out in roughly 25 treated patients wherever samples were available. Of the approximately 34 patients who were treated, around 62% were male and roughly 38% were female, and the mean age was around 40 years.

This clone was seen a single time. Its antigen is still unknown. Base qualities are not provided; no much larger clone lies one nucleotide away. What the authors observed across the whole study: Selection of PBMC samples for TCRB deep sequencing was based on availability. Across multiple MHC alleles, vaccine-induced immune responses were seen in approximately 93% of patients. Pseudoprogression seemed to be unrelated to changes in the top peripheral T cell clonotypes found by TCRB sequencing. The authors noted that analyses of patient blood samples could not be reproduced because of sample limitations.

For CDR1 and CDR2, the germline V gene (reference sequence) lists MNHNY and SVGAGI. Relative to germline, V is 1 base shorter and J is 3 bases shorter, with 7 bases between their ends. The CDR3 starts with the cysteine, ends with the phenylalanine, and has 14 residues. Kept here is only the CDR3 DNA, which spans 42 bases and is read in frame from base 1. Library prep was done by the immunoSEQ multiplex PCR assay. Rearranged TCR beta chain sequences were amplified using the hsTCRB Kit according to the manufacturer's protocol. An Illumina MiSeq was used to sequence the TCRB libraries. The paper's processing steps were these. Demultiplexing, trimming and gene mapping were performed with the kit vendor's proprietary platform. This immuneACCESS table, as held by TCRdb, lists in-frame sequences with V and J called but not all clones. Of the missing ones, under half trace to an unresolved V gene in checked studies; the others have no known cause. V and J calls and clone size are given by that table; D and trimming were obtained from the DNA. The sample contains more than 50,000 clones, approximately 65% of them found a single time. About 5% of the sample goes to the ten largest clones.

The sample's time point label is to be understood as: week 47, end of study. Each vaccine dose, consisting of 300 ug of a 20-mer mutant IDH1 peptide in Montanide, was administered subcutaneously with topical imiquimod. Patients were given eight vaccinations, in weeks 1, 3, 5, 7, 11, 15, 19 and 23, which matched visits V03 through V10. Newly diagnosed WHO grade 3 or 4 IDH1-mutant astrocytomas showing loss of nuclear ATRX were present in the donors. The samples were drawn from NOA16, a multicentre, single-arm, open-label phase I trial in Germany that tested a mutant IDH1 peptide vaccine in humans for the first time. Genomic DNA for TCRB sequencing was extracted from EDTA blood using the DNeasy Blood and Tissue Kit.

The TCR originated in a man in his forties with glioma. Some clones in this sample may be carry-over from other donors' samples. The sequence links TRBV6-6 to TRBJ1-5; confidence is insufficient to name the D gene. The specimen comprised peripheral blood mononuclear cells (PBMCs), sampled from a glioma patient whose treatment included an IDH1 peptide vaccine. The CDR3 region has the sequence CASSYLAVNQPQHF. In nucleotides, the sequence is TGTGCCAGCAGTTACTTGGCAGTCAATCAGCCCCAGCATTTT.